What follows are 9 T cell receptor beta chains derived from one specimen sequenced in a study of cytomegalovirus exposure and HLA in healthy donors (dated 2017 in TCRdb). Library method: the immunoSEQ multiplex PCR assay. TCRdb carries this immuneACCESS record with in-frame sequences only. Its versions omit some clonotypes, under half of them owing to an unresolved V gene in the studies checked, with the rest unexplained. The sample contains tens of thousands of clones, 85% to 95% of them found a single time. In total, the top ten clones hold approximately 0.73% of the sample. The source material was PBMCs. The receptors stem from a woman between 18 and 29 years old in good health and CMV-seronegative.

The chain recombines TRBV5-1 with TRBJ2-1; 8 positions agree with TRBD1. J gave up 2 bases and V 5 bases, and 9 bases lay outside the gene matches. The CDR3 consists of 16 residues. The germline gives CDR1 SGHRS, CDR2 YFSETQ. The CDR3 spells CASRAPRGPAYNEQFF. Written as DNA, the CDR3 is TGCGCCAGCAGGGCACCCAGGGGGCCTGCCTACAATGAGCAGTTCTTC.

The gene calls are TRBV27 and TRBJ2-7; 9 bases map to TRBD1. In germline, CDR1 is MNHEY, CDR2 SMNVEV (reference sequence). The V segment lost 8 bases and the J segment 3 bases; nucleotides outside the gene matches: 8. The CDR3 is 14 residues long. The CDR3 DNA sequence: TGTGCCAGCCGGTTCCGGACAGGGGTCTACGAGCAGTACTTC. Translation: CASRFRTGVYEQYF.

The CDR3 region is CASSLEPGQGFYEQYF. The CDR3 region has the DNA TGTGCCAGCAGCTTGGAACCGGGACAAGGGTTCTACGAGCAGTACTTC. The rearrangement links TRBV5-6 to TRBJ2-7; tentative D call: TRBD1 (6 bases). Trimming stripped 0 bases from V and 3 bases from J, with 16 bases between. The CDR3 consists of 16 residues. Germline V gene data show CDR1 as SGHDT and CDR2 as YYEEEE.

The rearrangement uses TRBV5-6 and TRBJ1-5; possible D gene TRBD1, 5 bases. CDR3 length equals 15 residues. V lost 0 bases, J lost 4 bases, and 11 bases lay in between. CDR1 SGHDT and CDR2 YYEEEE come from the germline V gene. The CDR3 sequence is CASSLGGVFNQPQHF. CDR3 DNA sequence: TGTGCCAGCAGCTTGGGGGGGGTCTTTAATCAGCCCCAGCATTTT.

This clone turned up a few times. V usage is TRBV4-1 and J usage is TRBJ2-5; 8 bases align to TRBD1. Germline CDR1 and CDR2: MGHRA and YSYEKL. This CDR3 region has 16 residues. The ends lost 0 bases at V and 1 base at J; junction bases unmatched: 4. The CDR3 loop is CASSQEGTGGQETQYF. The CDR3, as DNA: TGCGCCAGCAGCCAAGAAGGAACAGGGGGCCAAGAGACCCAGTACTTC.

The rearrangement uses TRBV7-8 and TRBJ2-7; the match to TRBD2 covers 9 bases. The germline V gene has CDR1 SGHVS and CDR2 FQNEAQ. There are 14 residues in the CDR3. V dropped 3 bases and J dropped 4; count of bases not matched to a gene: 4. CDR3 nucleotides: TGTGCCAGCAGCTTTGTAGCGGGGGCTTACGAGCAGTACTTC. Its translation: CASSFVAGAYEQYF.

This rearrangement joins TRBV5-1 to TRBJ1-6; TRBD1 is a possible D gene (5 bases). The V and J ends lost 2 bases and 7 bases respectively, with 13 bases between them. CDR1 and CDR2 (germline): SGHRS, YFSETQ. The CDR3 is 15 amino acids. CDR3 sequence: CASSFGQGLNSPLHF. Written as DNA, the CDR3 is TGCGCCAGCAGCTTCGGGCAGGGACTGAATTCACCCCTCCACTTT.

This clone was counted a single time. This chain links TRBV4-3 with TRBJ2-1; maybe TRBD2 (6 bases). Germline CDR1 reads LGHNA; CDR2 reads YSLEER. This CDR3 contains 15 residues. V was pared by 0 bases and J by 12 bases, with 18 bases between. The CDR3 loop is CASSQDSAGSLAQFF. CDR3 nucleotide sequence: TGCGCCAGCAGCCAAGATTCGGCGGGAAGCTTGGCGCAGTTCTTC.

The chain carries TRBV6-5 and TRBJ1-5, with D perhaps matching TRBD1 (6 bases). The CDR3 is made up of 14 amino acids. The V end was cut by 6 bases, the J end by 5 bases, with 14 bases between. Germline CDR1 reads MNHEY; CDR2 reads SVGAGI. CDR3 nucleotide sequence: TGTGCCAGCAGCACAGGGAAATTGGATCAGCCCCAGCATTTT. It codes for CASSTGKLDQPQHF.